This is a list of T cell receptor beta chains from one sample in a study of post-analysis software for immune sequencing data. TCRdb re-derived calls from the PCR reads in MiXCR, one entry per CDR3 protein. Of some 500,000 distinct CDR3 sequences listed, roughly 45% are singletons. Sample: blood. The receptors originated from a girl aged 5-17 years with multiple sclerosis. The CDR3 runs from the conserved cysteine through the conserved F or W. A D gene is named only where the DNA matches it firmly. Clone size is stated in some rows and not others, as once, few, many or a class when expanded.

j_call	d_call	cdr3_length	v_call	clone_size	cdr3_aa	cdr3_nt
TRBJ2-3	.	9	TRBV27	few	CASGHTQYF	TGTGCCAGCGGGCATACGCAGTATTTT
TRBJ2-5	.	15	TRBV6-2/TRBV6-3	.	CASSYEPWREETQYF	TGTGCCAGCAGTTACGAGCCATGGAGGGAAGAGACCCAGTACTTC
TRBJ2-1	TRBD2	17	TRBV10-3	few	CAISPGLAGGSYNEQFF	TGTGCCATCAGTCCCGGACTAGCGGGGGGCTCCTACAATGAGCAGTTCTTC
TRBJ1-2	.	18	TRBV12-3/TRBV12-4	.	CASSLVPWTAPSNYGYTF	TGTGCCAGCAGTTTGGTCCCCTGGACAGCCCCATCTAACTATGGCTACACCTTC
TRBJ2-1	TRBD2	17	TRBV5-1	.	CASSLAPPTSGSDEQFF	TGCGCCAGCAGCTTGGCCCCGCCGACTAGCGGGAGTGATGAGCAGTTCTTC
TRBJ2-3	.	16	TRBV12-3/TRBV12-4	.	CASSLAFAPVADTQYF	TGTGCCAGCAGTTTGGCGTTTGCCCCCGTTGCAGATACGCAGTATTTT
TRBJ1-1	.	16	TRBV4-2	.	CASSQRGGVRNTEAFF	TGTGCCAGCAGCCAAAGGGGGGGGGTGAGGAACACTGAAGCTTTCTTT
TRBJ2-5	TRBD1	14	TRBV11-2	few	CASSTLDREETQYF	TGTGCCAGCAGCACCTTGGACAGGGAAGAGACCCAGTACTTC
TRBJ2-1	.	13	TRBV7-2	.	CASSLHRAGEQFF	TGTGCCAGCAGCTTACACAGGGCCGGTGAGCAGTTCTTC
TRBJ2-7	TRBD1	15	TRBV25-1	.	CASSRDRGLLDEQYF	TGTGCCAGCTCGCGGGACAGGGGGTTGCTTGACGAGCAGTACTTC
TRBJ2-3	.	14	TRBV12-3/TRBV12-4	.	CASSPVGTGDTQYF	TGTGCCAGCAGTCCGGTTGGGACGGGGGATACGCAGTATTTT
TRBJ1-1	TRBD1	19	TRBV28	.	CASSLWTGTGGSFNTEAFF	TGTGCCAGCAGTTTATGGACCGGGACAGGGGGCTCGTTTAACACTGAAGCTTTCTTT
TRBJ2-3	TRBD2	15	TRBV13	.	CASSSVGGSTDTQYF	TGTGCCAGCAGCTCCGTGGGAGGGAGCACAGATACGCAGTATTTT
TRBJ2-3	TRBD2	16	TRBV4-2	.	CASSQGVSGIGDTQYF	TGTGCCAGCAGCCAAGGTGTTAGCGGGATTGGAGATACGCAGTATTTT
TRBJ1-6	.	11	TRBV6-6	.	CACRGNSPLHF	TGTGCCTGCAGGGGAAATTCACCCCTCCACTTT
TRBJ2-1	.	16	TRBV4-1	.	CASSQDSGEAYNEQFF	TGCGCCAGCAGCCAAGATTCGGGAGAGGCCTACAATGAGCAGTTCTTC
TRBJ2-6	TRBD1	14	TRBV5-1	.	CASSRTGAAGVLTF	TGCGCCAGTAGTAGGACAGGGGCCGCTGGTGTCCTGACTTTC
TRBJ2-5	.	16	TRBV13	few	CASSFGFEGLGETQYF	TGTGCCAGCAGCTTTGGGTTTGAGGGACTCGGAGAGACCCAGTACTTC
TRBJ1-2	.	15	TRBV7-9	once	CASSLERQGKDGYTF	TGTGCCAGCAGCTTAGAACGCCAGGGAAAGGATGGCTACACCTTC
TRBJ2-7	.	15	TRBV20-1	few	CSARDLQRSSYEQYF	TGCAGTGCTAGAGATTTGCAACGGAGCTCCTACGAGCAGTACTTC
TRBJ2-7	.	13	TRBV28	.	CASIPGSSYEQYF	TGTGCCAGCATCCCAGGGTCCTCCTACGAGCAGTACTTC
TRBJ2-7	.	13	TRBV10-3	.	CAIRGTSAYEQYF	TGTGCCATCCGCGGGACGTCCGCCTACGAGCAGTACTTC
TRBJ1-2	.	15	TRBV7-9	.	CASSPASHQAYGYTF	TGTGCCAGCAGCCCCGCCAGCCATCAGGCCTATGGCTACACCTTC
TRBJ1-2	.	13	TRBV7-9	.	CASSLAQSYGYTF	TGTGCCAGCAGCTTAGCGCAATCCTATGGCTACACCTTC
TRBJ2-5	.	14	TRBV4-3	.	CASSPEVAEETQYF	TGCGCCAGCAGCCCTGAAGTGGCGGAAGAGACCCAGTACTTC
TRBJ1-2	.	14	TRBV7-8	.	CASSAVQSNYGYTF	TGTGCCAGCAGCGCAGTACAGTCTAACTATGGCTACACCTTC
TRBJ2-1	.	15	TRBV20-1	few	CSARLGGVSYNEQFF	TGCAGTGCTAGATTGGGCGGGGTCTCCTACAATGAGCAGTTCTTC
TRBJ2-1	.	16	TRBV11-1	few	CASSSLGGQGGPEQFF	TGTGCCAGCAGCTCGCTAGGGGGTCAGGGGGGTCCTGAGCAGTTCTTC
TRBJ1-2	.	14	TRBV5-4	few	CASSYSGSNYGYTF	TGTGCCAGCAGCTATTCGGGGAGTAACTATGGCTACACCTTC
TRBJ2-5	.	13	TRBV6-6	.	CASSYGQQETQYF	TGTGCCAGCAGTTACGGTCAGCAAGAGACCCAGTACTTC
TRBJ2-7	.	15	TRBV4-2	few	CASSQDRGQNYEQYF	TGTGCCAGCAGCCAAGATCGAGGACAGAATTACGAGCAGTACTTC
TRBJ2-1	.	14	TRBV7-3	.	CASSLVPTDPRQFF	TGTGCCAGCAGCTTAGTGCCGACGGACCCAAGGCAGTTCTTC
TRBJ2-7	.	12	TRBV27	.	CASSLTYYEQYF	TGTGCCAGCAGTTTAACGTACTACGAGCAGTACTTC
TRBJ2-1	.	16	TRBV7-8	.	CASSSGYQSAYNEQFF	TGTGCCAGCAGCTCCGGTTACCAGTCGGCCTACAATGAGCAGTTCTTC
TRBJ2-5	TRBD1	18	TRBV12-3/TRBV12-4	.	CASSPLDRGDPAWETQYF	TGTGCCAGCAGTCCACTAGACAGGGGCGACCCAGCGTGGGAGACCCAGTACTTC
TRBJ1-6	.	14	TRBV3-1	few	CASSQDLLHSPLHF	TGTGCCAGCAGCCAAGATCTGCTGCATTCACCCCTCCACTTT
TRBJ2-1	.	15	TRBV5-1	few	CASSLVRQRYNEQFF	TGCGCCAGCAGCTTGGTTAGGCAAAGATACAATGAGCAGTTCTTC
TRBJ2-7	TRBD2	14	TRBV20-1	.	CSASPGGRTYEQYF	TGCAGTGCTAGTCCCGGCGGGAGGACCTACGAGCAGTACTTC
TRBJ1-5	.	14	TRBV20-1	few	CSGRGAYSNQPQHF	TGCAGTGGAAGGGGGGCGTATAGCAATCAGCCCCAGCATTTT
TRBJ2-7	.	15	TRBV20-1	.	CSASGEVPHPYEQYF	TGCAGTGCTAGCGGGGAGGTGCCCCATCCATACGAGCAGTACTTC
TRBJ2-6	.	17	TRBV6-6	.	CASKISQRSSGANVLTF	TGTGCCAGCAAAATCAGTCAGAGAAGCTCTGGGGCCAACGTCCTGACTTTC
TRBJ2-6	.	18	TRBV18	.	CASSPRSSASSGANVLTF	TGTGCCAGCTCACCCCGGAGTAGCGCAAGCTCTGGGGCCAACGTCCTGACTTTC
TRBJ1-5	.	15	TRBV20-1	.	CSARRELGINQPQHF	TGCAGTGCTAGAAGGGAGTTAGGAATCAATCAGCCCCAGCATTTT
TRBJ2-5	.	17	TRBV19	few	CASSMVLARGGQETQYF	TGTGCCAGTAGTATGGTGTTGGCAAGGGGGGGCCAAGAGACCCAGTACTTC
TRBJ2-7	.	13	TRBV11-2	.	CASSLVGEKVQYF	TGTGCCAGCAGCTTAGTGGGCGAGAAGGTGCAGTACTTC
TRBJ2-1	.	12	TRBV12-3/TRBV12-4	few	CASSLAPGKQFF	TGTGCCAGCAGTTTAGCGCCCGGGAAGCAGTTCTTC
TRBJ1-6	.	15	TRBV6-5	.	CASSYGGRRNSPLHF	TGTGCCAGCAGTTACGGGGGCAGGAGGAATTCACCCCTCCACTTT
TRBJ2-7	.	17	TRBV14	.	CASSLPGQIISYNEQYF	TGTGCCAGCAGCCTCCCTGGACAAATAATCTCCTACAATGAGCAGTACTTC
TRBJ2-7	.	13	TRBV20-1	.	CSARDRGGNEQYF	TGCAGTGCTAGAGATAGGGGGGGCAACGAGCAGTACTTC
TRBJ2-5	.	14	TRBV7-2	.	CASSSLRTAETQYF	TGTGCCAGCAGCTCTCTGCGTACGGCGGAGACCCAGTACTTC
TRBJ1-1	.	14	TRBV29-1	.	CSVDLTAMNTEAFF	TGCAGCGTCGATTTGACGGCAATGAACACTGAAGCTTTCTTT
TRBJ2-5	.	12	TRBV20-1	.	CSAILPKSTQYF	TGCAGTGCTATTCTTCCGAAGTCGACCCAGTACTTC
TRBJ2-4	.	15	TRBV29-1	.	CSVDRGTLAKNIQYF	TGCAGCGTTGACAGGGGCACTCTAGCCAAAAACATTCAGTACTTC
TRBJ2-7	.	14	TRBV3-1	once	CASSPGRGEYEQYF	TGTGCCAGCAGCCCAGGCAGGGGAGAGTACGAGCAGTACTTC
TRBJ1-2	TRBD1	14	TRBV6-1	.	CASDRGVIHYGYTF	TGTGCCAGCGACAGGGGAGTTATCCACTATGGCTACACCTTC
TRBJ2-7	.	15	TRBV15	few	CATSRGIGSTYEQYF	TGTGCCACCAGCAGAGGAATAGGGTCAACCTACGAGCAGTACTTC
TRBJ2-3	TRBD2	16	TRBV7-2	.	CASSAPTSGGTDTQYF	TGTGCCAGCAGCGCACCAACTAGCGGGGGCACAGATACGCAGTATTTT
TRBJ2-7	.	14	TRBV20-1	.	CSADGGGQSYEQYF	TGCAGTGCAGACGGAGGCGGACAATCCTACGAGCAGTACTTC
TRBJ2-3	.	13	TRBV15	.	CATKVGNTDTQYF	TGTGCCACCAAAGTGGGAAACACAGATACGCAGTATTTT